What follows are 11 T cell receptor beta chains derived from one specimen sequenced in a study of beta chain features in type 1 diabetes. What was sequenced were expressed TCRB transcripts, since all of the isolated RNA had been reverse transcribed. The repertoire was sequenced with immunoSEQ multiplex PCR; TCRdb's copy has only in-frame clones and lacks some. The table includes 200,000 to 250,000 clones, about 26% detected once. Sequencing input: central memory CD4+ T cells from blood. These TCRs come from a man younger than 40 in good health.

The V call is TRBV27, the J call TRBJ1-4, with TRBD1 matching over 11 bases. In germline, CDR1 is MNHEY, CDR2 SMNVEV (reference sequence). The CDR3 runs 13 residues. V dropped 7 bases and J dropped 7; count of bases not matched to a gene: 2. This chain's CDR3 is CASKGTGGEKLFF. The DNA for the CDR3 is TGTGCCAGCAAAGGGACAGGGGGTGAAAAACTGTTTTTT. The full variable domain, in which reference TRBV27 and TRBJ1-4 provide the parts outside the CDR3, is EAQVTQNPRYLITVTGKKLTVTCSQNMNHEYMSWYRQDPGLGLRQIYYSMNVEVTDKGDVPEGYKVSRKEKRNFPLILESPSPNQTSLYFCASKGTGGEKLFFGSGTQLSVL.

The J gene is TRBJ2-6, the V gene TRBV29-1; D call uncertain. V was cut by 7 bases and J by 0 bases, with 13 bases left in between. In germline, CDR1 is SQVTM, CDR2 ANQGSEA. The CDR3 has 15 amino acids. CDR3 sequence: CSATHESSGANVLTF. In DNA form, the CDR3 reads TGCAGCGCGACACACGAATCCTCTGGGGCCAACGTCCTGACTTTC.

This clone was observed a few times. The chain links TRBV29-1 to TRBJ2-7, with a weak D call TRBD2 (5 bases). Trimming took 2 bases from V and 5 from J, leaving 19 bases between them. CDR1 is SQVTM, CDR2 ANQGSEA, per germline. This CDR3 is built from 15 residues. The CDR3 reads CSVERGGPLLDEQYF. The CDR3 nucleotides read TGCAGCGTTGAAAGAGGAGGCCCCTTGTTGGACGAGCAGTACTTC.

This clone was detected ten times or more. The chain joins TRBV23-1 to TRBJ2-1, with D perhaps TRBD2 (6 bases). Being an ORF, TRBV23-1 has a function that is uncertain. The germline V and J ends were trimmed by 8 bases and 2 bases, with 16 bases remaining between them. The CDR3 sequence is 15 residues long. The DNA of the CDR3 is TGCGCCAGCTGGGCTCTAGCGCAGACCTACAATGAGCAGTTCTTC. The encoded protein is CASWALAQTYNEQFF.

The chain recombines TRBV11-3 with TRBJ2-1, with a weak D call TRBD1 (6 bases). Trimming removed 3 bases at V and 4 bases at J, with 13 bases between. Germline lookup yields CDR1 SGHNT and CDR2 YENEEA. The length of the CDR3 is 15 residues. The CDR3 DNA reads as TGTGCCAGCAGCTTGAGACAGGACCTTTACAATGAGCAGTTCTTC. Protein product: CASSLRQDLYNEQFF.

This clone was seen more than once but under ten times. J is TRBJ2-3 and V is TRBV9, with 9 bases identical to TRBD2. The CDR3 loop spans 16 amino acids. The germline CDR1 and CDR2 sequences are SGDLS and YYNGEE. With V trimmed by 4 bases and J by 2 bases, 8 bases remained unmatched. CDR3: CASSTSTSGFTDTQYF. The CDR3 DNA follows: TGTGCCAGCAGCACCTCGACTAGCGGATTCACAGATACGCAGTATTTT.

This chain joins TRBV27 and TRBJ1-3; a possible D gene is TRBD1 (5 bases). With 5 bases removed from V and 0 bases from J, the gap between germline ends came to 11 bases. CDR1 is MNHEY and CDR2 is SMNVEV in the germline V gene (reference sequence). This CDR3 contains 15 residues. The CDR3: CASSPAGSSGNTIYF. The CDR3 DNA follows: TGTGCCAGCAGTCCGGCAGGGAGCTCTGGAAACACCATATATTTT.

This clone was observed a single time. The chain employs TRBV5-4 and TRBJ2-7; D uncertain. The germline CDR1 and CDR2 sequences are SGHNT and YYREEE (reference sequence). With 0 bases removed from V and 2 bases from J, the gap between germline ends came to 9 bases. The CDR3 has 14 residues. CDR3 DNA sequence: TGTGCCAGCAGCTTGGAAGGCAGTACCTACGAGCAGTACTTC. Protein sequence: CASSLEGSTYEQYF.

The V and J genes are TRBV4-3 and TRBJ2-1; 12 bases align to TRBD2. In germline, CDR1 is LGHNA, CDR2 YSLEER. The V gene end was trimmed by 3 bases and the J gene end by 12 bases; junction bases not matched to a gene: 3. The CDR3 extends over 13 amino acids. CDR3 protein: CASSQTSGSLQFF. In DNA form, the CDR3 reads TGCGCCAGCAGCCAGACTAGCGGGAGTCTGCAGTTCTTC.

In this sample, this clone turned up a few times. CDR3 DNA sequence: TGTGCCAGCAGCGTAGCACAGCGGGGAGATACGCAGTATTTT. It specifies CASSVAQRGDTQYF. The rearrangement uses TRBV9 and TRBJ2-3, with 7 bases aligning to TRBD2. With V trimmed by 0 bases and J by 5 bases, 3 bases remained unmatched. This CDR3 has 14 amino acids. CDR1 SGDLS and CDR2 YYNGEE come from the germline V gene.

The chain has TRBV29-1 and TRBJ2-7; perhaps TRBD2 as D (5 bases). Germline loops: CDR1 SQVTM, CDR2 ANQGSEA. With 3 bases removed from V and 5 bases from J, the gap between germline ends came to 11 bases. This CDR3 has 12 residues. The CDR3 is CSVDEGTHEQYF. CDR3 in DNA: TGCAGCGTTGACGAGGGAACTCACGAGCAGTACTTC.